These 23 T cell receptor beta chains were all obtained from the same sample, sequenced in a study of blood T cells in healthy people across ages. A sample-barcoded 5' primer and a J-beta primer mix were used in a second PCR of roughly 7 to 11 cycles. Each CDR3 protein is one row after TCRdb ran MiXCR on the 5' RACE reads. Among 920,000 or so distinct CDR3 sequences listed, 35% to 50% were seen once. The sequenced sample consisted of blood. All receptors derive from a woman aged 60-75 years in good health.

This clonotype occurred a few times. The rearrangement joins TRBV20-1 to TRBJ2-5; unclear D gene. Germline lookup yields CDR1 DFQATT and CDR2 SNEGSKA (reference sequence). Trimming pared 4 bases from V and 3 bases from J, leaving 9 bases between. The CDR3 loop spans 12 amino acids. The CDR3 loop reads CSANFEEETQYF. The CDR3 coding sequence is TGCAGTGCTAATTTTGAGGAAGAGACCCAGTACTTC.

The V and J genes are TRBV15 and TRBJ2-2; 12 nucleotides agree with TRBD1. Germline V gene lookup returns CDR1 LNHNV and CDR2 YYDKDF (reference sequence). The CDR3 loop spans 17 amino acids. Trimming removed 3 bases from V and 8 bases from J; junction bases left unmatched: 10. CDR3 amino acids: CATSSPRGTGGKGELFF. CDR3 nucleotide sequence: TGTGCCACCAGCAGCCCGAGGGGGACAGGGGGCAAAGGGGAGCTGTTTTTT.

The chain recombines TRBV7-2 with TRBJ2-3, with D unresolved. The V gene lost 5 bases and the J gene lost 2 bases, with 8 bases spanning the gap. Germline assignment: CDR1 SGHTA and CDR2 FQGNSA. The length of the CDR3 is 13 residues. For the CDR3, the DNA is TGTGCCAGCAGCCCCGGGCACACAGATACGCAGTATTTT. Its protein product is CASSPGHTDTQYF. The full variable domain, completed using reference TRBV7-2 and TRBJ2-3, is GAGVSQSPSNKVTEKGKDVELRCDPISGHTALYWYRQSLGQGLEFLIYFQGNSAPDKSGLPSDRFSAERTGGSVSTLTIQRTQQEDSAVYLCASSPGHTDTQYFGPGTRLTVL.

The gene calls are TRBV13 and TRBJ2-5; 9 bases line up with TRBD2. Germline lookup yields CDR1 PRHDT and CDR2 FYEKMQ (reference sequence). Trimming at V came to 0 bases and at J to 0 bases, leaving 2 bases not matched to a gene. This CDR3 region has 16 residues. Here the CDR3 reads CASSLGLAGYQETQYF. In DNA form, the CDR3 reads TGTGCCAGCAGCTTAGGGCTAGCGGGGTACCAAGAGACCCAGTACTTC.

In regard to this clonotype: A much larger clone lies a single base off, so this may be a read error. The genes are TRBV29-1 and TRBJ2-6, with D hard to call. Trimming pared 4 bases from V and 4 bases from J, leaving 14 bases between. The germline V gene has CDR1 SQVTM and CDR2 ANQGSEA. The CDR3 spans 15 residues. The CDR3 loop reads CSVVGQSQGANVLTF. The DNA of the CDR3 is TGCAGCGTTGTGGGTCAGAGTCAGGGGGCCAACGTCCTGACTTTC.

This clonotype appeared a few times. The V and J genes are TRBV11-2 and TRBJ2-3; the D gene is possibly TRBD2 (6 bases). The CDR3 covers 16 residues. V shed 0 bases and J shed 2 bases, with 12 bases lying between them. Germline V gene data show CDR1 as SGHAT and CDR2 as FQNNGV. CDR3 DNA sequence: TGTGCCAGCAGCTTAGATCTGACGGGACTCACAGATACGCAGTATTTT. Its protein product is CASSLDLTGLTDTQYF.

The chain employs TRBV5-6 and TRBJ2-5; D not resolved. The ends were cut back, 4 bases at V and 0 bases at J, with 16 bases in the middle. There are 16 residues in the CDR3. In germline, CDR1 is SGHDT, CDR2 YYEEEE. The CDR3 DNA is TGTGCCAGCAGCAGCCTTAGGGTGGGGTACCAAGAGACCCAGTACTTC. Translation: CASSSLRVGYQETQYF.

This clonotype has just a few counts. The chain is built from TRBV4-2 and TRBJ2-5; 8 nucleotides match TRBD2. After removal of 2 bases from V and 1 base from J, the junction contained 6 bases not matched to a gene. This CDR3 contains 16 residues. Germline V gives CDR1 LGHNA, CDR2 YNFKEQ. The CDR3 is CASSQSLAGFQETQYF. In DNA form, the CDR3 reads TGTGCCAGCAGCCAAAGTTTAGCGGGATTCCAAGAGACCCAGTACTTC.

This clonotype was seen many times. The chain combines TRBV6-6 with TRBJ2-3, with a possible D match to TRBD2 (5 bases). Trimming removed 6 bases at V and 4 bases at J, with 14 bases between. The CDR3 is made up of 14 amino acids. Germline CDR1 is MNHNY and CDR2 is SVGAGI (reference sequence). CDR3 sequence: CASRSTGISDTQYF. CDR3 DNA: TGTGCCAGCAGAAGTACCGGGATCTCAGATACGCAGTATTTT.

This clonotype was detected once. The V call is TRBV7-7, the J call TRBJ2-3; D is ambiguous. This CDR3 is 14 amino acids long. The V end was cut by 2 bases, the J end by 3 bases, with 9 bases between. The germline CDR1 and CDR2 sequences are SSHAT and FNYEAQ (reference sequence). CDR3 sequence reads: CASSLLGTTDTQYF. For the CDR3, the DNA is TGTGCCAGCAGCTTACTAGGAACTACAGATACGCAGTATTTT.

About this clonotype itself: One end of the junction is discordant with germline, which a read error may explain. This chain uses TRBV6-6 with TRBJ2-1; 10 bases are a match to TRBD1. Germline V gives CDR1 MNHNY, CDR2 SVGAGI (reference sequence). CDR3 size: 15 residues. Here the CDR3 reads CASRTPGQGKDEQFF. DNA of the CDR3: TGCGCCAGCAGGACACCGGGACAGGGGAAGGATGAGCAGTTCTTC.

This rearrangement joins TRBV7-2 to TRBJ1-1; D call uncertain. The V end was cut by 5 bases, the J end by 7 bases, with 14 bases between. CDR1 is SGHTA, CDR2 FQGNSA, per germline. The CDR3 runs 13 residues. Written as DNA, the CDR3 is TGTGCCAGCAGCGCCCGACTCGGCCTTGAAGCTTTCTTT. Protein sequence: CASSARLGLEAFF.

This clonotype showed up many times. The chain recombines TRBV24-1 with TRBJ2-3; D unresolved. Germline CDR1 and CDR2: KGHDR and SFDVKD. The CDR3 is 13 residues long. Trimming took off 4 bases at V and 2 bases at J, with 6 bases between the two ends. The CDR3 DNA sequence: TGTGCCACCAGTGAAACGGACACAGATACGCAGTATTTT. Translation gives CATSETDTDTQYF.

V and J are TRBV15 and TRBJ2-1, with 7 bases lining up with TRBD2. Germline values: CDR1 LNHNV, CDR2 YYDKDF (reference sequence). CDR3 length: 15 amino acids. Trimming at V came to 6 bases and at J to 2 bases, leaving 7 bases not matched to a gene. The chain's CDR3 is CATSKQRETYNEQFF. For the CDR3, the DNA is TGTGCCACCAGTAAGCAGCGGGAAACCTACAATGAGCAGTTCTTC.

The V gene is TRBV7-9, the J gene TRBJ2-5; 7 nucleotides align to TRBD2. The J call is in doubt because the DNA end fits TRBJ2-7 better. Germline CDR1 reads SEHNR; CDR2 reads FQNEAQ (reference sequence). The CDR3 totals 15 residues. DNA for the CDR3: TGTGCCAGCAGATCCAGGGCTAGCGGTGTCCACGAGCAGTACTTC. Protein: CASRSRASGVHEQYF.

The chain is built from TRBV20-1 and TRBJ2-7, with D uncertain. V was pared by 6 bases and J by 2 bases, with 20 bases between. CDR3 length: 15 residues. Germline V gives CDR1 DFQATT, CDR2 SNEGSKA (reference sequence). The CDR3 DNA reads TGCAGTGCCCCTAAGGGCCTCAGACTGCCCTACGAGCAGTACTTC. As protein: CSAPKGLRLPYEQYF.

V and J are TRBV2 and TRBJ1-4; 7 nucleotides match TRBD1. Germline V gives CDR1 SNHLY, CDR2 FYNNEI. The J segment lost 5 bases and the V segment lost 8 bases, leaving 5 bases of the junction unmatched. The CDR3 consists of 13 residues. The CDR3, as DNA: TGTGCCAGCGGAGGGACAGCGAATGAAAAACTGTTTTTT. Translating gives CASGGTANEKLFF.

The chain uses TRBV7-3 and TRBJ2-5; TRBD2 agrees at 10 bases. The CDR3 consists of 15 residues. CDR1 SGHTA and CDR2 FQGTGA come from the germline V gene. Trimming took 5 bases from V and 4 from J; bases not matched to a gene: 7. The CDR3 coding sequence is TGTGCCAGCAGCCTAAATCCTAGCGGGAGAGAGACCCAGTACTTC. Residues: CASSLNPSGRETQYF.

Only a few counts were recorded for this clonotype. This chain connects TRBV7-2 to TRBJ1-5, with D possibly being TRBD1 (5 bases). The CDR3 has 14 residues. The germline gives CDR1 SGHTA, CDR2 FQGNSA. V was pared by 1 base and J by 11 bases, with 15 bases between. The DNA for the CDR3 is TGTGCCAGCAGCTTAGGGGGGTCGGTCGGGACCCAGCATTTT. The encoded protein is CASSLGGSVGTQHF. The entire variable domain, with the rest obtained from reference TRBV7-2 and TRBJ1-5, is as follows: GAGVSQSPSNKVTEKGKDVELRCDPISGHTALYWYRQSLGQGLEFLIYFQGNSAPDKSGLPSDRFSAERTGGSVSTLTIQRTQQEDSAVYLCASSLGGSVGTQHFGDGTRLSIL.

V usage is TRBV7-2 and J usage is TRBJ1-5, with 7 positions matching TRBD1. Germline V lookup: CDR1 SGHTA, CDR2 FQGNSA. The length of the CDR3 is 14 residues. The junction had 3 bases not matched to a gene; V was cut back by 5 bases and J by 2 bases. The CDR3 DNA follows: TGTGCCAGCAGCGAGACAGGGCGCAATCAGCCCCAGCATTTT. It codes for CASSETGRNQPQHF. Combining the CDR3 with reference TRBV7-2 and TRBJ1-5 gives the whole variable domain GAGVSQSPSNKVTEKGKDVELRCDPISGHTALYWYRQSLGQGLEFLIYFQGNSAPDKSGLPSDRFSAERTGGSVSTLTIQRTQQEDSAVYLCASSETGRNQPQHFGDGTRLSIL.

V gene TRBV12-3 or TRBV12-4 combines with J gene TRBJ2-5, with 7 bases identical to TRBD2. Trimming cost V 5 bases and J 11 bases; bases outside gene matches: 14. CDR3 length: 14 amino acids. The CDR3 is CASSPTSLSNVQYF. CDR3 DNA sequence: TGTGCCAGCAGTCCGACTAGCCTCTCCAATGTGCAGTACTTC.

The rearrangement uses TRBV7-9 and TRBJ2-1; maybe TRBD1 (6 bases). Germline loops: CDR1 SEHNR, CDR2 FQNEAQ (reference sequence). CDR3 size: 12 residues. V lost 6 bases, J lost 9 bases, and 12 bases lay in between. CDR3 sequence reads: CASSFTGTEQFF. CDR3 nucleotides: TGTGCCAGCAGTTTTACAGGGACTGAGCAGTTCTTC. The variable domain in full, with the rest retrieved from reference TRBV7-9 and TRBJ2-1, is DTGVSQNPRHKITKRGQNVTFRCDPISEHNRLYWYRQTLGQGPEFLTYFQNEAQLEKSRLLSDRFSAERPKGSFSTLEIQRTEQGDSAMYLCASSFTGTEQFFGPGTRLTVL.

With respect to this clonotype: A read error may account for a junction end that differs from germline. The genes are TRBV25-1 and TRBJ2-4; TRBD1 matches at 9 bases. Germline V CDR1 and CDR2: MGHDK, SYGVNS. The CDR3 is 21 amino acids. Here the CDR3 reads CAGSRDGDRDPGSLGKNIQYF. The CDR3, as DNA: TGTGCCGGCAGTCGCGACGGGGACAGGGATCCGGGGTCGCTCGGCAAAAACATTCAGTACTTC.